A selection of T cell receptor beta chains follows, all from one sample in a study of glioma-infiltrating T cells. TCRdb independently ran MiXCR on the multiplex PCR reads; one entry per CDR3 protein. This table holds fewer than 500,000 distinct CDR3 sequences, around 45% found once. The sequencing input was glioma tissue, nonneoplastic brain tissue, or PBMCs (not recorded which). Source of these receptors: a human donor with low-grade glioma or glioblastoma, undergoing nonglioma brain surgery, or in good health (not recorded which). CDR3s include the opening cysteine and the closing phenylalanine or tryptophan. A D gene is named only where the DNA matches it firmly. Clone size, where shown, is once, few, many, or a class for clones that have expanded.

CDR3nt: TGCAGCGTTGTAGAAGGGGATAGCAATCAGCCCCAGCATTTT
CDR3aa: CSVVEGDSNQPQHF
j_gene: TRBJ1-5
v_gene: TRBV29-1
d_gene: NA
abundance: NA

CDR3nt: TGTGCCACCAGGACAGCTAGCACAGATACGCAGTATTTT
CDR3aa: CATRTASTDTQYF
j_gene: TRBJ2-3
v_gene: TRBV24-1
d_gene: NA
abundance: once

CDR3nt: TGTGCCAGCAGAGGGACCGCAGGATACAATGAGCAGTTCTTC
CDR3aa: CASRGTAGYNEQFF
j_gene: TRBJ2-1
v_gene: TRBV6-6
d_gene: NA
abundance: NA

CDR3nt: TGTGCCAGCAGTTACCGCGGGAGCTCCTATAATTCACCCCTCCACTTT
CDR3aa: CASSYRGSSYNSPLHF
j_gene: TRBJ1-6
v_gene: TRBV6-2/TRBV6-3
d_gene: NA
abundance: NA

CDR3nt: TGTGCCAGCAGTTACGGGGTCCGAGGTCAGCCCCAGCATTTT
CDR3aa: CASSYGVRGQPQHF
j_gene: TRBJ1-5
v_gene: TRBV6-6
d_gene: NA
abundance: many

CDR3nt: TGTGCCAGCAACCGTCCTATGGGACAGGGCAGATCTGGCTACACCTTC
CDR3aa: CASNRPMGQGRSGYTF
j_gene: TRBJ1-2
v_gene: TRBV28
d_gene: TRBD1
abundance: many

CDR3nt: TGCGCCAGCAGCCAACTAGCGGGGAGCCTAGCCGAGCAGTACTTC
CDR3aa: CASSQLAGSLAEQYF
j_gene: TRBJ2-7
v_gene: TRBV4-1
d_gene: TRBD2
abundance: NA

CDR3nt: TGTGCCGGCAGGCTGACAGGGCGAAAAGATACGCAGTATTTT
CDR3aa: CAGRLTGRKDTQYF
j_gene: TRBJ2-3
v_gene: TRBV28
d_gene: TRBD1
abundance: NA

CDR3nt: TGTGCCAGCAGCTCGGGAGGGGGCTACGAGCAGTACTTC
CDR3aa: CASSSGGGYEQYF
j_gene: TRBJ2-7
v_gene: TRBV5-4
d_gene: TRBD2
abundance: few

CDR3nt: TGTGCCAGCAGAAATACAGATACGCAGTATTTT
CDR3aa: CASRNTDTQYF
j_gene: TRBJ2-3
v_gene: TRBV6-2/TRBV6-3
d_gene: NA
abundance: many

CDR3nt: TGTGCCAGCAAGAACAGGGGGCTGCTGAGAAACTATGGCTACACCTTC
CDR3aa: CASKNRGLLRNYGYTF
j_gene: TRBJ1-2
v_gene: TRBV28
d_gene: TRBD1
abundance: few